Sequencing of this T cell receptor (beta chain) was carried out in a study of blood T cell repertoires in COVID-19. For the study at large: Collection of acute and convalescent COVID-19 samples took place in the United States, Italy and Spain. From T cells, B-cell-depleted T cells, or PBMCs came the material, which was cDNA or gDNA.

In the authors' workflow: Amplification of reference gene primers was used by the study to estimate nucleated cell counts. Clones were sequenced by immunoSEQ multiplex PCR, and TCRdb holds only the in-frame ones, with some missing. That table furnishes V, J and clone size, whereas the DNA furnished D and trimming. The top ten hold roughly 7.5% of the sample, which has roughly 120,000 clones, under 75% seen once. Germline CDR1 reads ENHRY; CDR2 reads SYGVKD. V shed 6 bases and J 6 bases; nucleotides not matched to a gene: 6. The CDR3 runs 13 residues. The receptor was isolated from a woman aged 60 to 75 with acute or convalescent COVID-19. Sequenced input: peripheral blood. The V call is TRBV10-3, the J call TRBJ1-2, with TRBD1 identical over 8 bases. CDR3 sequence (DNA): TGTGCCATCAGGATGGACAGGGAGAATGGCTACACCTTC. Residues: CAIRMDRENGYTF.